This record looks at one T cell receptor (beta chain) sequence and its context. The antigen is undetermined. 60 Vbeta and 13 Jbeta primers were used in PCR. The method was immunoSEQ multiplex PCR; TCRdb's version includes in-frame clones alone and lacks a portion of them. The sample comprises under 150,000 clones, 65% to 90% of which are singletons, and 2% to 3% rests with the top ten. The record originates from a study of cytomegalovirus exposure and HLA in healthy donors. Study-level results: In a later analysis, TCR beta V- and J-gene trimming showed a link to a missense DCLRE1C variant.

The CDR3 has 14 amino acids. Germline V gene sequence: CDR1 SQVTM, CDR2 ANQGSEA. This chain links TRBV29-1 with TRBJ2-5; 14 bases fit TRBD2. The DNA end lines up better with TRBJ2-7; the J call may be wrong. The TCR originated in a man aged 50 to 60 in good health and CMV-seronegative. Material for sequencing was PBMCs. This chain's CDR3 is CSVGGTSGGHEQYF. The CDR3 coding sequence is TGCAGCGTTGGGGGGACTAGCGGGGGCCACGAGCAGTACTTC.